This TCR beta chain came from a study of CD8 T cells in cerebrospinal fluid in Alzheimer's disease. Study context: CSF T cell clonal expansion was assessed by plate-based nested PCR and droplet-based sequencing.

CSF cells underwent 10X single-cell V(D)J and 5' gene-expression profiling. TCRdb derives one entry per CDR3 protein from the 10x single-cell sequencing reads, leaving out DNA. Its table records roughly 980 distinct CDR3 sequences. The CDR3 length is 12 residues. CDR1 and CDR2 from the germline V gene are MNHNS and SASEGT. This clonotype registers medium-sized by frequency. No participant had an acute infectious disease, and all were physically fit. This TCR derives from a human donor in good health. Sample: cerebrospinal fluid. The rearrangement joins TRBV6-1 to TRBJ2-1. CDR3 sequence: CASSEYSLEQFF.